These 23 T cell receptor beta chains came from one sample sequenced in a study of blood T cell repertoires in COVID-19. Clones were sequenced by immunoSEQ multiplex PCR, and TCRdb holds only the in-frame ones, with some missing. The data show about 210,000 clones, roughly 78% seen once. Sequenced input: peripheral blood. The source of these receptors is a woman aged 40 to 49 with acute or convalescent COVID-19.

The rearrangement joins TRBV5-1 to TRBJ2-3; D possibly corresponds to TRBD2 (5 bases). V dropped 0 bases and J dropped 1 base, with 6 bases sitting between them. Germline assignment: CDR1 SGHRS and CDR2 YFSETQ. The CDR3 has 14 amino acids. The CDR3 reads CASSLAGGTDTQYF. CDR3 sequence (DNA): TGCGCCAGCAGCTTGGCCGGGGGCACAGATACGCAGTATTTT.

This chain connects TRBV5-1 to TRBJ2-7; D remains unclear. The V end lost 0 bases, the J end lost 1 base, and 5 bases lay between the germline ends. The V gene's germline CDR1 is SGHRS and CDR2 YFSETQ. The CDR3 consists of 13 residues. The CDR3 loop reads CASSLATSYEQYF. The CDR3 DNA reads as TGCGCCAGCAGCTTGGCCACATCCTACGAGCAGTACTTC. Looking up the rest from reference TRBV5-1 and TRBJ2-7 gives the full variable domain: KAGVTQTPRYLIKTRGQQVTLSCSPISGHRSVSWYQQTPGQGLQFLFEYFSETQRNKGNFPGRFSGRQFSNSRSEMNVSTLELGDSALYLCASSLATSYEQYFGPGTRLTVT.

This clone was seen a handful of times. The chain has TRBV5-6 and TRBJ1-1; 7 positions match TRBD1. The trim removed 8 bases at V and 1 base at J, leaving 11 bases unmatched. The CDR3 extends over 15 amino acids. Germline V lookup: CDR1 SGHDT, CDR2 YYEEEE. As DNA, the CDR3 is TGTGCCAGTGCCGGGACAGTAGCGAAGAACACTGAAGCTTTCTTT. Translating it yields CASAGTVAKNTEAFF.

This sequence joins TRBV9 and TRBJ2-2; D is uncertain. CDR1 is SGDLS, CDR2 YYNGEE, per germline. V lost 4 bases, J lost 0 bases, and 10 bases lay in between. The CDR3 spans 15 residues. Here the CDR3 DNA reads TGTGCCAGCAGCCCCCGACTGGCGAACACCGGGGAGCTGTTTTTT. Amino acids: CASSPRLANTGELFF. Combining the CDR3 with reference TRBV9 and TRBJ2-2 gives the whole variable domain DSGVTQTPKHLITATGQRVTLRCSPRSGDLSVYWYQQSLDQGLQFLIQYYNGEERAKGNILERFSAQQFPDLHSELNLSSLELGDSALYFCASSPRLANTGELFFGEGSRLTVL.

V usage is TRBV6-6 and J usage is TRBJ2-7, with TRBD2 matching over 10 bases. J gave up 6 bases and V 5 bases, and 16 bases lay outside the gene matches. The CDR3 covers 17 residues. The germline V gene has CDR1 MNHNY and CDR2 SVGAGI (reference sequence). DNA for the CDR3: TGTGCCAGCAGTCGTCCATCTAGCGGGAGTGTCCTAGGCGAGCAGTACTTC. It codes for CASSRPSSGSVLGEQYF.

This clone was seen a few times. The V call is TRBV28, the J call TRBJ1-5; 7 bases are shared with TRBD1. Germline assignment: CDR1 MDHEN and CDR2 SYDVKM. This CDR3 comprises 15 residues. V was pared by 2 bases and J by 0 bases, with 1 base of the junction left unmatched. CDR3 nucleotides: TGTGCCAGCAGTTTAGGGACAGCTAGCAATCAGCCCCAGCATTTT. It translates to CASSLGTASNQPQHF.

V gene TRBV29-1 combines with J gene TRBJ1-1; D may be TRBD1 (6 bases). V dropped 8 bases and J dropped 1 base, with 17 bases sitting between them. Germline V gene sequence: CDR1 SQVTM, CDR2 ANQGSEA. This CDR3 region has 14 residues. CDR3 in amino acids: CSSSPEDRNTEAFF. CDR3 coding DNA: TGCAGCTCCAGTCCCGAGGACAGGAACACTGAAGCTTTCTTT.

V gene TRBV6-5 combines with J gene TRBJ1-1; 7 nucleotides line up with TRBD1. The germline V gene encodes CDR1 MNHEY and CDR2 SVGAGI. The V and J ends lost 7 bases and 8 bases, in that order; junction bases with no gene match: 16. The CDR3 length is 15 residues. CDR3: CASTIQIWDSQEAFF. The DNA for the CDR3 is TGTGCCAGCACCATCCAAATTTGGGACAGCCAAGAAGCTTTCTTT.

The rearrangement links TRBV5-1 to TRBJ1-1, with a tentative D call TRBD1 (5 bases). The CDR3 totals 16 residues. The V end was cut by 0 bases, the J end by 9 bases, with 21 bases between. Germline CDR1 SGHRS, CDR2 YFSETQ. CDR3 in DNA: TGCGCCAGCAGCTTGGGGCGTGACAGTCCTGATACCCAAGCTTTCTTT. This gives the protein CASSLGRDSPDTQAFF.

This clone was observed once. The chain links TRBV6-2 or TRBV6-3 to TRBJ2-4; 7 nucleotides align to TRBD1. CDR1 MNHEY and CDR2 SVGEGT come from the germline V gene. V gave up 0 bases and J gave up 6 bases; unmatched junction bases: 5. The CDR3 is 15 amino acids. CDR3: CASSYSEGGANIQYF. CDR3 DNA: TGTGCCAGCAGTTACTCGGAAGGGGGCGCAAACATTCAGTACTTC.

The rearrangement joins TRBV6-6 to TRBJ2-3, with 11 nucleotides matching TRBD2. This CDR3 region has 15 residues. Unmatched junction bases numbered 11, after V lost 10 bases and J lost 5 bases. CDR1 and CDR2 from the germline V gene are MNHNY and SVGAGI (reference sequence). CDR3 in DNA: TGTGCCACCTCACAGCCTAGCGGGGGGAAAGATACGCAGTATTTT. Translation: CATSQPSGGKDTQYF.

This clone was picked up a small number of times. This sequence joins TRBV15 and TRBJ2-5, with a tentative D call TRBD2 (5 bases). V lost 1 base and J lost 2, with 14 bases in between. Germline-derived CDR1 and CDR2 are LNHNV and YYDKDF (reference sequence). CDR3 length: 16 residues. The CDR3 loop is CATSRVAGLGQETQYF. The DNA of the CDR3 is TGTGCCACCAGCAGAGTTGCGGGCCTTGGGCAAGAGACCCAGTACTTC.

The CDR3 loop reads CASSQQPSGGSYEQYF. CDR3 DNA: TGCGCCAGCAGCCAACAGCCAAGCGGGGGCTCCTACGAGCAGTACTTC. V gene TRBV4-1 combines with J gene TRBJ2-7, with 8 bases fitting TRBD2. The CDR3 totals 16 residues. V gave up 2 bases and J gave up 0 bases; unmatched junction bases: 6. Germline V gives CDR1 MGHRA, CDR2 YSYEKL.

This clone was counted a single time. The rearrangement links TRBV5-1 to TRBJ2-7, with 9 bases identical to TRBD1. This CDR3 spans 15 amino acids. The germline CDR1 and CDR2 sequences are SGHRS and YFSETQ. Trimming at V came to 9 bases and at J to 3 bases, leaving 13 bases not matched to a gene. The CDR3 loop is CATEPGTGSIYEQYF. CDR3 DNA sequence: TGCGCCACCGAGCCCGGGACAGGGAGTATCTACGAGCAGTACTTC.

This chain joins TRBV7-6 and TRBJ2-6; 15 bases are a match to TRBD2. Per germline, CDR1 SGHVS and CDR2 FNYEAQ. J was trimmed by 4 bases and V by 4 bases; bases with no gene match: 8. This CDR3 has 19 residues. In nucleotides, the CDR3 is TGTGCCAGCAGCTCAGGACCGGGACTAGCGGGGGGAGGGGCCAACGTCCTGACTTTC. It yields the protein CASSSGPGLAGGGANVLTF.

CDR3 amino acids: CASSLGPRSGGSNQETQYF. The CDR3 DNA sequence: TGTGCCAGCAGCTTAGGCCCTCGTAGCGGGGGGTCCAACCAAGAGACCCAGTACTTC. The chain is built from TRBV7-6 and TRBJ2-5; 10 positions match TRBD2. The length of the CDR3 is 19 residues. Germline V gene data show CDR1 as SGHVS and CDR2 as FNYEAQ. J lost 0 bases, V lost 1 base, and 11 bases had no gene match.

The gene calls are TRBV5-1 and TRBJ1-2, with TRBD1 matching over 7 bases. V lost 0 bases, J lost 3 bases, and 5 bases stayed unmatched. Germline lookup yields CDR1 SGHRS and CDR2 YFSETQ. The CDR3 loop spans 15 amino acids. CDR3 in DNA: TGCGCCAGCAGCTTGGCAAACAGGGGAGACTATGGCTACACCTTC. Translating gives CASSLANRGDYGYTF.

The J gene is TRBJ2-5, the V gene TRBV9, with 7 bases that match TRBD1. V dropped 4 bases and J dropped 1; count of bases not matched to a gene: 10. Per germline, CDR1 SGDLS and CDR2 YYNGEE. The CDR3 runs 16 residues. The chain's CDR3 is CASSPEGGEIQETQYF. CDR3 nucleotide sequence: TGTGCCAGCAGCCCTGAAGGGGGCGAAATCCAAGAGACCCAGTACTTC.

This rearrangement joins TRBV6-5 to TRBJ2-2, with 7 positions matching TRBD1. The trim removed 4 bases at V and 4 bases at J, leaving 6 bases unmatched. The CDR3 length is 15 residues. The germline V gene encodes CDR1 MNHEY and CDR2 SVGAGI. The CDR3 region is CASSLRGQVTGELFF. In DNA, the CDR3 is TGTGCCAGCAGTTTGAGGGGGCAGGTCACCGGGGAGCTGTTTTTT.

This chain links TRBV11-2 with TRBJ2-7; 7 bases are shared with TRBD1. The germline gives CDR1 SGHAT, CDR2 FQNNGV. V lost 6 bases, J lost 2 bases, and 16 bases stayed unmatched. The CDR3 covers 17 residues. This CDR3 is CASRSRDRATLAYEQYF. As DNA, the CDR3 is TGTGCCAGCAGATCCCGGGACAGAGCTACTCTCGCCTACGAGCAGTACTTC.

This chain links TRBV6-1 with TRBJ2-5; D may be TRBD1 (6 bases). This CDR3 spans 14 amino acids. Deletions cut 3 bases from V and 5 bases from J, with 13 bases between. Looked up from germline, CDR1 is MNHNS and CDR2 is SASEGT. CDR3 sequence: CASSDQQGGETQYF. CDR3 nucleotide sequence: TGTGCCAGCAGTGACCAACAGGGTGGGGAGACCCAGTACTTC.

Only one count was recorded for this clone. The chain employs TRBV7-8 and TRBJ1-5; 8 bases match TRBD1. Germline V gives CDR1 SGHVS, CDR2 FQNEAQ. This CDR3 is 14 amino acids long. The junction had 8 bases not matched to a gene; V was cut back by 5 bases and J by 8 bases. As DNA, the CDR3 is TGTGCCAGCAGCCAAAGAGACAGGGGTAAGCCCCAGCATTTT. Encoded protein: CASSQRDRGKPQHF.

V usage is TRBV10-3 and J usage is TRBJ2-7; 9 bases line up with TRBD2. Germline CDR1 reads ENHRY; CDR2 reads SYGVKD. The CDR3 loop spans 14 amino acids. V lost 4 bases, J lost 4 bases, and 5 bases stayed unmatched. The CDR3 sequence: CAISGAGGVYEQYF. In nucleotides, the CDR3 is TGTGCCATCAGTGGGGCGGGAGGGGTTTACGAGCAGTACTTC.